This T cell receptor (beta chain) originates from a study of blood T cell repertoires in COVID-19. Overall study context: In each case, the material was cDNA or gDNA derived from T cells, B-cell-depleted T cells, or PBMCs.

Germline loops: CDR1 LNHNV, CDR2 YYDKDF (reference sequence). The CDR3 spans 13 residues. With 6 bases removed from V and 2 bases from J, the gap between germline ends came to 8 bases. As processed by the authors: For nucleated cells, counts were estimated from reference gene primer amplification. The table came from immunoSEQ multiplex PCR; TCRdb's copy has only in-frame clones and leaves some out. Clone size and the V and J calls come from that table; the DNA yielded D and trimming. The sample consists of about 170,000 clones, about 86% of them appearing once. This chain joins TRBV15 and TRBJ1-3, with D unresolved. This TCR derives from a man between 65 and 85 years old with active or convalescent COVID-19. Sequencing used peripheral blood. DNA of the CDR3: TGTGCCACCAGAGAGGTTACTGGAAACACCATATATTTT. Residues: CATREVTGNTIYF.